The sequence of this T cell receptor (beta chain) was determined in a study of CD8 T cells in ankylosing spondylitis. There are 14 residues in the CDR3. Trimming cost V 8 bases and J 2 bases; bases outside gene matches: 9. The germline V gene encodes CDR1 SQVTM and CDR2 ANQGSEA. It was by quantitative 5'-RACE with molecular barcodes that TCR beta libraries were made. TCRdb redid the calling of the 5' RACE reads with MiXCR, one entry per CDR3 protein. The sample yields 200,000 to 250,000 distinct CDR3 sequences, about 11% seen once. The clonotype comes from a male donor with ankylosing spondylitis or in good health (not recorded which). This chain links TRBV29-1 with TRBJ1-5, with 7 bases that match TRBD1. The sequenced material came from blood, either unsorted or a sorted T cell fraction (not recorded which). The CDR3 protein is CSPCSGGCNQPQHF. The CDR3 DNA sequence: TGCAGCCCCTGTTCAGGGGGGTGCAATCAGCCCCAGCATTTT.